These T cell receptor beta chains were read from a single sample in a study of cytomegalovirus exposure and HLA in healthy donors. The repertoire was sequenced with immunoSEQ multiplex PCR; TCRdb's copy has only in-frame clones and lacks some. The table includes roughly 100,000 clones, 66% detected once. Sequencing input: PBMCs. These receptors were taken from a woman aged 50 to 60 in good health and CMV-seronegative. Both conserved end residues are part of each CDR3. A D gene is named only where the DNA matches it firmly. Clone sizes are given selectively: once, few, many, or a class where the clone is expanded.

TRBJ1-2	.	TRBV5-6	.	CASSVTLWGYTF	TGTGCCAGCAGCGTGACACTCTGGGGCTACACCTTC
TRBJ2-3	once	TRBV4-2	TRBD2	CASSRTSGRTDTQYF	TGTGCCAGCAGCCGCACTAGCGGGAGGACAGATACGCAGTATTTT
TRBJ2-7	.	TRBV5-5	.	CASSLVPQYLHDEQYF	TGTGCCAGCAGCTTGGTTCCTCAGTATCTGCACGACGAGCAGTACTTC
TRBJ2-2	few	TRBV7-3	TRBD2	CASSLLAGPGELFF	TGTGCCAGCAGCTTACTAGCGGGACCCGGGGAGCTGTTTTTT
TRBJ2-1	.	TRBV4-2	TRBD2	CASSQEGGFSSYNEQFF	TGTGCCAGCAGCCAAGAGGGGGGGTTCAGCTCCTACAATGAGCAGTTCTTC
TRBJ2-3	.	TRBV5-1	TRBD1	CASRSGTGSYDTQYF	TGCGCCAGCAGGTCCGGGACAGGGTCCTATGATACGCAGTATTTT
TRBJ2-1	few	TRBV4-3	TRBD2	CASSQAPIGAGGSYNEQFF	TGCGCCAGCAGCCAAGCCCCAATCGGAGCGGGAGGGTCGTACAATGAGCAGTTCTTC
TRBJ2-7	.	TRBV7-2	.	CASRVEEGWREQYF	TGTGCCAGCCGCGTCGAGGAGGGGTGGCGGGAGCAGTACTTC
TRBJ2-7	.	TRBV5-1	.	CASSPSMGPGSYEQYF	TGCGCCAGCAGCCCCTCAATGGGGCCCGGGTCCTACGAGCAGTACTTC
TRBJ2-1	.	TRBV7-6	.	CASSLSDEQFF	TGTGCCAGCAGCTTATCTGATGAGCAGTTCTTC
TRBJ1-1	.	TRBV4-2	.	CASSRETGIYTEAFF	TGTGCCAGCAGCCGGGAAACAGGGATTTACACTGAAGCTTTCTTT
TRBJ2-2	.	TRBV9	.	CASSAGTRSTGELFF	TGTGCCAGCAGCGCGGGGACAAGGTCCACCGGGGAGCTGTTTTTT
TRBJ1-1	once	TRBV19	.	CASSIGWRMNTEAFF	TGTGCCAGTAGTATAGGATGGAGAATGAACACTGAAGCTTTCTTT
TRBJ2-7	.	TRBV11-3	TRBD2	CASSLMGGSFYEQYF	TGTGCCAGCAGCTTAATGGGCGGGAGTTTCTACGAGCAGTACTTC
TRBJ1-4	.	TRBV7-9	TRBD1	CAGRGQVNEKLFF	TGTGCCGGCCGGGGACAGGTTAATGAAAAACTGTTTTTT
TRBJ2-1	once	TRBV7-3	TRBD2	CASSRVAGVSSDEQFF	TGTGCCAGCAGCAGAGTAGCGGGAGTAAGTAGCGATGAGCAGTTCTTC
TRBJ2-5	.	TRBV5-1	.	CASSRQQETQYF	TGCGCCAGCAGCCGACAGCAAGAGACCCAGTACTTC
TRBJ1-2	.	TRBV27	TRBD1	CASSLSRTGGSYTF	TGTGCCAGCAGTTTAAGTAGGACAGGGGGGTCCTACACCTTC
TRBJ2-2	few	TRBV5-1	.	CASSSGDTGELFF	TGCGCCAGCAGCTCGGGGGACACCGGGGAGCTGTTTTTT
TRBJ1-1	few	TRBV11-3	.	CASSPSGTNTEAFF	TGTGCCAGCAGCCCCTCAGGAACGAACACTGAAGCTTTCTTT
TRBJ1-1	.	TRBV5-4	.	CASSLGTLNTEAFF	TGTGCCAGCAGCCTCGGGACACTGAACACTGAAGCTTTCTTT
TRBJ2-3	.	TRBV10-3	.	CAISAQGSTDTQYF	TGTGCCATCAGTGCCCAGGGAAGCACAGATACGCAGTATTTT
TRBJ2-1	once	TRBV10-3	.	CAISESQGSNEQFF	TGTGCCATCAGTGAGTCTCAGGGGAGTAATGAGCAGTTCTTC
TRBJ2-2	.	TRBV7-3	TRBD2	CASSLVAGTMNTGELFF	TGTGCCAGCAGCTTAGTCGCCGGGACTATGAACACCGGGGAGCTGTTTTTT
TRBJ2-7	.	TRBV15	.	CATSRAGAGHTYEQYF	TGTGCCACCAGCAGGGCAGGGGCAGGGCATACCTACGAGCAGTACTTC
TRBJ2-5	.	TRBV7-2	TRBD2	CASSRQGGRGGETQYF	TGTGCCAGCAGCCGTCAGGGCGGCCGGGGGGGAGAGACCCAGTACTTC
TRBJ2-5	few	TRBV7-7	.	CASGGLGQETQYF	TGTGCCAGCGGAGGGCTAGGCCAAGAGACCCAGTACTTC
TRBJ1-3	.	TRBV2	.	CASSERPPYYSGNTIYF	TGTGCCAGCAGTGAACGTCCCCCCTACTACTCTGGAAACACCATATATTTT
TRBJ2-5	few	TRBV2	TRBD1	CASSQGQGAGETQYF	TGTGCCAGCAGTCAAGGACAGGGGGCAGGGGAGACCCAGTACTTC
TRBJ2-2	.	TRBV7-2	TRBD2	CASSLAGVGAGGRGGELFF	TGTGCCAGCAGCTTAGCTGGGGTTGGAGCGGGAGGGCGCGGCGGGGAGCTGTTTTTT
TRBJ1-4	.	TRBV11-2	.	CASSDGATTNEKLFF	TGTGCCAGCAGCGATGGAGCCACAACTAATGAAAAACTGTTTTTT